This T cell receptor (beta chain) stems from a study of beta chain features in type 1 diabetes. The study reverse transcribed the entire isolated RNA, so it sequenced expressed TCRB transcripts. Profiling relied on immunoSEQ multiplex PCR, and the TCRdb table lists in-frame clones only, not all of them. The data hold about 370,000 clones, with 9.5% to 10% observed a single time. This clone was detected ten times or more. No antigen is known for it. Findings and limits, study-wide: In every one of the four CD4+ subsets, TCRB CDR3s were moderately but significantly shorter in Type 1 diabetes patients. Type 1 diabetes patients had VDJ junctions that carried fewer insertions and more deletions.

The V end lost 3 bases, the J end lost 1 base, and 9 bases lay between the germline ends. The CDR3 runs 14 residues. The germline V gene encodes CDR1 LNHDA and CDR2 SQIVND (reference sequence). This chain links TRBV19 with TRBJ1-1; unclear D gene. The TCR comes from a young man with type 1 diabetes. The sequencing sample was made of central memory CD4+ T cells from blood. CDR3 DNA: TGTGCCAGTAGTATTGGAATGAAGAACACTGAAGCTTTCTTT. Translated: CASSIGMKNTEAFF. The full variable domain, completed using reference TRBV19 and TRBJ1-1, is DGGITQSPKYLFRKEGQNVTLSCEQNLNHDAMYWYRQDPGQGLRLIYYSQIVNDFQKGDIAEGYSVSREKKESFPLTVTSAQKNPTAFYLCASSIGMKNTEAFFGQGTRLTVV.